Below, 8 T cell receptor beta chains from the same sample are listed, as sequenced in a study of T cell responses to AZD1222 COVID-19 vaccine. The protocol was immunoSEQ multiplex PCR, while the TCRdb copy is restricted to in-frame clones and leaves out a portion. The sample shows roughly 110,000 clones, approximately 90% of them seen only once. The sequences come from peripheral blood, collected 28 days after the second AZD1222 dose. Receptor source: an adult who received the AZD1222 COVID-19 vaccine.

In this sample, this clone turned up once. DNA for the CDR3: TGTGCCAGCAGCCTATCCGACAGGGAAAATCTTTATGGCTACACCTTC. This encodes CASSLSDRENLYGYTF. J is TRBJ1-2 and V is TRBV7-6; 7 nucleotides agree with TRBD1. With V trimmed by 5 bases and J by 5 bases, 14 bases remained unmatched. CDR3 length: 16 amino acids. Germline V gene sequence: CDR1 SGHVS, CDR2 FNYEAQ.

This clone has more than one count but fewer than ten. This chain uses TRBV6-4 with TRBJ2-5; TRBD2 agrees at 12 bases. Germline V gene lookup returns CDR1 MRHNA and CDR2 SNTAGT. V shed 5 bases, J shed 1 base, and the junction held 2 bases outside the gene matches. The CDR3 runs 15 residues. This CDR3 reads CASSRTSGAQETQYF. CDR3 bases: TGTGCCAGCAGTCGGACTAGCGGGGCCCAAGAGACCCAGTACTTC.

The chain employs TRBV27 and TRBJ1-2; unclear D gene. The CDR3 is made up of 13 amino acids. Germline CDR1 and CDR2: MNHEY and SMNVEV (reference sequence). Between the trimmed V and J ends, which lost 4 bases and 1 base, there was a span of 7 bases. In DNA form, the CDR3 reads TGTGCCAGCAGTTCAAGGGATAACTATGGCTACACCTTC. It yields the protein CASSSRDNYGYTF.

The rearrangement uses TRBV7-2 and TRBJ1-1, with D possibly being TRBD1 (6 bases). The CDR3 loop spans 15 amino acids. Germline-derived CDR1 and CDR2 are SGHTA and FQGNSA. The V gene lost 5 bases and the J gene lost 4 bases, with 17 bases spanning the gap. The CDR3, as DNA: TGTGCCAGCAGCGCACCTTGGGCAGGGGCCACTGAAGCTTTCTTT. Amino acid sequence: CASSAPWAGATEAFF.

There are a few counts of this clone. Other DNA sequences in this sample translate to the same CDR3. This chain joins TRBV6-2 or TRBV6-3 and TRBJ1-1; TRBD1 might be the D (5 bases). The V end lost 0 bases, the J end lost 1 base, and 9 bases lay between the germline ends. The CDR3 totals 15 residues. Germline V lookup: CDR1 MNHEY, CDR2 SVGEGT. CDR3 nucleotide sequence: TGTGCCAGCAGTTACTCGGGAACAGGGAACACTGAAGCTTTCTTT. It specifies CASSYSGTGNTEAFF.

This sequence joins TRBV11-2 and TRBJ1-2; D is possibly TRBD1 (5 bases). CDR3 size: 17 residues. CDR1 is SGHAT, CDR2 FQNNGV, per germline. V shed 2 bases and J shed 4 bases, with 20 bases lying between them. The CDR3 protein is CASSLMIEAQGPYGYTF. CDR3 coding DNA: TGTGCCAGCAGCTTAATGATCGAGGCCCAGGGTCCCTATGGCTACACCTTC.

The chain recombines TRBV5-1 with TRBJ2-1; possible D gene TRBD2, 6 bases. V was clipped by 4 bases and J by 6 bases, with 23 bases between them. Germline values: CDR1 SGHRS, CDR2 YFSETQ. This CDR3 is 17 amino acids long. The CDR3 DNA reads TGCGCCAGCAGCCCCCTAGGACGTGGTAGCGGCTTCAATGAGCAGTTCTTC. The encoded protein is CASSPLGRGSGFNEQFF.

This sequence joins TRBV18 and TRBJ2-5, with no clear D. Germline loops: CDR1 KGHSH, CDR2 LQKENI. V lost 2 bases and J lost 4, with 5 bases in between. This CDR3 has 12 residues. DNA for the CDR3: TGTGCCAGCTCACCATCCGGAGAGACCCAGTACTTC. Its translation is CASSPSGETQYF.